This is a list of T cell receptor beta chains from one sample in a study of Ad26.COV2.S vaccination and SARS-CoV-2 variants. This table comes from immunoSEQ multiplex PCR, and its TCRdb copy is limited to in-frame clones, with some not included. The sample gives fewer than 500,000 clones, roughly 88% of which show up once; roughly 3.9% is in the top ten. The source was peripheral blood, collected in a trial of Ad26.COV2.S vaccine versus placebo. Every receptor here comes from a person aged 18-60 years who received the Ad26.COV2.S COVID-19 vaccine or a placebo. Each CDR3 is given with its conserved first and last residue. The D gene is left open where the match is weak. The size field is filled for only some rows; it gives once, few, many or a size class.

>TRBJ2-3|-|-|TRBV6-5
TGTGCCAGCAGTTCGGTCGGGTCACCTAGCACAGATACGCAGTATTTT
CASSSVGSPSTDTQYF
>TRBJ2-3|-|-|TRBV7-3
TGTGCCAGCAGCCCGCGCCCTGGTCGGGATACGCAGTATTTT
CASSPRPGRDTQYF
>TRBJ1-2|-|-|TRBV19
TGTGCCAGTAGTATAGCTGGGGGCTACACCTTC
CASSIAGGYTF
>TRBJ1-6|-|-|TRBV6-6
TGTGCCAGCAGTTACTCGGACAGCTATAATTCACCCCTCCACTTT
CASSYSDSYNSPLHF
>TRBJ1-3|-|-|TRBV6-1
TGTGCCAGCAGTGAAGGGGGATACTCTGGAAACACCATATATTTT
CASSEGGYSGNTIYF
>TRBJ2-1|TRBD2|-|TRBV28
TGTGCCAGCAGTCCCGGGACTAGCGGGAGTATCTACAATGAGCAGTTCTTC
CASSPGTSGSIYNEQFF
>TRBJ2-2|TRBD2|-|TRBV2
TGTGCCAGCAGTGGGGGCACTAGCGGGACTGCGAACACCGGGGAGCTGTTTTTT
CASSGGTSGTANTGELFF
>TRBJ2-6|-|-|TRBV6-2/TRBV6-3
TGTGCCAGCAGTTACTCGAGAAGAACGGTTTCTGGGGCCAACGTCCTGACTTTC
CASSYSRRTVSGANVLTF
>TRBJ2-1|-|-|TRBV2
TGTGCCAGCAGTCCATCGGGGACGTTGACCCTCAATGAGCAGTTCTTC
CASSPSGTLTLNEQFF
>TRBJ2-2|-|-|TRBV9
TGTGCCAGCAGCGGTTCAAGGGGCACCGGGGAGCTGTTTTTT
CASSGSRGTGELFF
>TRBJ2-7|-|-|TRBV18
TGTGCCAGCTCACCACGGGCAGGGGATCTCGAGCAGTACTTC
CASSPRAGDLEQYF
>TRBJ2-2|-|-|TRBV5-4
TGTGCCAGCAGCGTCCCGGGAGTCGACACCGGGGAGCTGTTTTTT
CASSVPGVDTGELFF
>TRBJ2-1|-|-|TRBV28
TGTGCCAGCAGTTTGTTATCGGGCCTGGGCTACAATGAGCAGTTCTTC
CASSLLSGLGYNEQFF
>TRBJ2-7|-|-|TRBV4-2
TGTGCCAGCAGCCAAGACCAGCCGGGACCTCTTCTCGCCTACGAGCAGTACTTC
CASSQDQPGPLLAYEQYF
>TRBJ2-3|TRBD2|-|TRBV7-3
TGTGCCAGCAGCATCCGCGCACTAGCGGGAGGCGCAGATACGCAGTATTTT
CASSIRALAGGADTQYF
>TRBJ1-6|-|-|TRBV6-5
TGTGCCAGCATCAGAAGGAGCTCCTATAATTCACCCCTCCACTTT
CASIRRSSYNSPLHF
>TRBJ2-2|TRBD1|few|TRBV11-3
TGTGCCAGCAGCGCAGGACAGGGGAACGGGGAGCTGTTTTTT
CASSAGQGNGELFF
>TRBJ1-3|-|-|TRBV18
TGTGCCAGCTCACCAATCGCAGCCAGCTCTGGAAACACCATATATTTT
CASSPIAASSGNTIYF
>TRBJ1-2|-|few|TRBV6-2/TRBV6-3
TGTGCCAGCAGTATAACAGGGTCCTATGGCTACACCTTC
CASSITGSYGYTF
>TRBJ2-5|-|once|TRBV7-9
TGTGCCAGCGGCCAAGAGACCCAGTACTTC
CASGQETQYF
>TRBJ1-1|TRBD1|-|TRBV16
TGTGCCAGCAGCCCTGCAGGGGGACTTGAGGACACTGAAGCTTTCTTT
CASSPAGGLEDTEAFF
>TRBJ1-2|-|once|TRBV6-2/TRBV6-3
TGTGCCAGCAGCCCCCTGGGCTATGGCTACACCTTC
CASSPLGYGYTF
>TRBJ2-7|-|-|TRBV27
TGTGCCAGCTTAGCTTGCGAGCAGTACTTC
CASLACEQYF
>TRBJ2-4|-|-|TRBV7-9
TGTGCCAGCAGCACCCAGGGAGTGGCCAAAAACATTCAGTACTTC
CASSTQGVAKNIQYF
>TRBJ2-7|-|-|TRBV7-2
TGTGCCAGCAGCCCCGGGGGCAGGAACTACGAGCAGTACTTC
CASSPGGRNYEQYF
>TRBJ2-1|TRBD2|-|TRBV5-1
TGCGCCAGCAGCTTGGAAGGACTAGCGGGGCCGACCTACAATGAGCAGTTCTTC
CASSLEGLAGPTYNEQFF
>TRBJ1-6|TRBD1|-|TRBV4-2
TGTGCCAGCAGCCGGCGGAGGGGACAGACTTATAATTCACCCCTCCACTTT
CASSRRRGQTYNSPLHF
>TRBJ2-7|-|-|TRBV7-3
TGTGCCAGCAGCTTAAGTTCACCCACTTTGAGGGAGCAGTACTTC
CASSLSSPTLREQYF
>TRBJ1-5|TRBD1|once|TRBV4-2
TGTGCCAGCTCGGGACAGCTAGGTCAGCCCCAGCATTTT
CASSGQLGQPQHF
>TRBJ2-5|-|-|TRBV9
TGTGCCAGCAGCGATGCGGGGCAAGAGACCCAGTACTTC
CASSDAGQETQYF
>TRBJ1-5|-|-|TRBV2
TGTGCCAGCAGTGAAGAGGGGGGGAACCTCAATCAGCCCCAGCATTTT
CASSEEGGNLNQPQHF
>TRBJ2-7|-|-|TRBV4-2
TGTGCCAGCAGCCAAGGGGTGGGGCCCTACGAGCAGTACTTC
CASSQGVGPYEQYF
>TRBJ1-1|-|-|TRBV28
TGTGCCAGCAGTTTAGGGGGTTCGCAAAGAGGTGGCACTGAAGCTTTCTTT
CASSLGGSQRGGTEAFF
>TRBJ1-1|-|once|TRBV4-3
TGCACCAGCAGCCTTAGACGGACGGATGAAGCTTTCTTT
CTSSLRRTDEAFF
>TRBJ1-1|TRBD1|few|TRBV5-6
TGTGCCAGCAGCCGTCCCCCAGGGGGAGCTTTCTTT
CASSRPPGGAFF
>TRBJ2-4|-|-|TRBV7-9
TGTGCCAGCAGCTTGACCACCGCGGGACGGGAAAACATTCAGTACTTC
CASSLTTAGRENIQYF
>TRBJ2-3|-|once|TRBV7-2
TGTGCCAGCAGCTTAGTTCGGCTTATCGGCGGGTTCACAGATACGCAGTATTTT
CASSLVRLIGGFTDTQYF
>TRBJ1-2|-|-|TRBV5-4
TGTGCCATCCTAGACCAGGGACGTTATGGCTACACCTTC
CAILDQGRYGYTF
>TRBJ1-3|-|few|TRBV25-1
TGTGCCAGCAGTGCGCGCGGCGGAAACACCATATATTTT
CASSARGGNTIYF
>TRBJ2-7|-|-|TRBV11-2
TGTGCCAGCAGCTTAGTATTCTCCTCCTACGAGCAGTACTTC
CASSLVFSSYEQYF
>TRBJ1-3|-|-|TRBV2
TGTGCCAGCAGTGAGACGGGGGGACGCTCTGGAAACACCATATATTTT
CASSETGGRSGNTIYF
>TRBJ2-7|-|-|TRBV2
TGTGCCAGCAGTGTATTCGACGCACGCTACGAGCAGTACTTC
CASSVFDARYEQYF
>TRBJ2-7|TRBD2|once|TRBV11-2
TGTGCCAGCAGCCCTGGGACTAGCGGGAGCTCCTACGAGCAGTACTTC
CASSPGTSGSSYEQYF
>TRBJ2-2|-|-|TRBV5-6
TGTGCCAGCAGCTTGGTGCGAGGCACCGGGGAGCTGTTTTTT
CASSLVRGTGELFF
>TRBJ2-3|TRBD1|-|TRBV30
TGTGCCTGGAACGGACAGGACGCAGATACGCAGTATTTT
CAWNGQDADTQYF
>TRBJ2-3|TRBD2|-|TRBV30
TGTGCCTGGTCGGTCGGGAGGGCCGAGGATACGCAGTATTTT
CAWSVGRAEDTQYF
>TRBJ2-1|-|-|TRBV27
TGTGCCAGCAGTTCGGCGGGGACCGCCTACAATGAGCAGTTCTTC
CASSSAGTAYNEQFF
>TRBJ2-7|-|-|TRBV7-8
TGTGCCAGCAGCTTAGCGTGGGACACAGGGATACGAGAGCAGTACTTC
CASSLAWDTGIREQYF
>TRBJ2-3|TRBD1|-|TRBV19
TGTGCCAGTAGCCATCGAGCGGGACAGGGGTCTGATACGCAGTATTTT
CASSHRAGQGSDTQYF
>TRBJ1-3|-|-|TRBV7-2
TGTGCCAGCAGCCCCCAGGGGACTACTGGAAACACCATATATTTT
CASSPQGTTGNTIYF
>TRBJ1-6|-|-|TRBV10-3
TGTGCCATCAGTCCTATTCGGGGGAATAATTCACCCCTCCACTTT
CAISPIRGNNSPLHF
>TRBJ1-3|TRBD1|-|TRBV5-6
TGTGCCAGCAGCTTAAAGGGGGCGGGTTCTGGAAACACCATATATTTT
CASSLKGAGSGNTIYF
>TRBJ1-2|-|-|TRBV24-1
TGTGCCACCTGGGCTCCAGGTCAGGGTGATGGCTACACCTTC
CATWAPGQGDGYTF
>TRBJ2-7|TRBD2|-|TRBV5-1
TGCGCCAGCAGCCCGGAGGCTAGCGGGAGGCAGCAGTACTTC
CASSPEASGRQQYF
>TRBJ2-4|-|-|TRBV4-3
TGCGCCAGCAGCCAAGGCCCGGAGGACATTCAGTACTTC
CASSQGPEDIQYF
>TRBJ1-2|-|-|TRBV28
TGTGCCAGCAGTCCCCCGGGGCAGGTCCCTGACTATGGCTACACCTTC
CASSPPGQVPDYGYTF
>TRBJ2-1|TRBD1|-|TRBV6-2/TRBV6-3
TGTGCCAGCAGTTACTCGTTGGTACAGGGGTCGGGCAATGAGCAGTTCTTC
CASSYSLVQGSGNEQFF
>TRBJ2-7|-|-|TRBV10-3
TGTGCCATCAGTGTAATGGCGGGCCCTAGCGAGCAGTACTTC
CAISVMAGPSEQYF
>TRBJ1-1|-|-|TRBV28
TGTGCCAGCACCCTGGGGAACACTGAAGCTTTCTTT
CASTLGNTEAFF
>TRBJ1-2|-|-|TRBV24-1
TGTGCCACGTCGGGACACGATAACTATGGCTACACCTTC
CATSGHDNYGYTF